This TCR beta chain was recovered during a study of spatial heterogeneity in lung cancer. Findings and caveats of the study: For expanded intratumoral alpha and beta TCRs, counts tracked tumor mutation counts. Ubiquitous and regional nonsynonymous mutation counts were tracked by ubiquitous and regional expanded TCR counts, respectively.

This clonotype was seen many times. The target antigen is unknown. Each molecule of TCR cDNA was tagged with one unique molecular identifier. TCRdb re-called the 5' RACE reads through MiXCR, storing one row per CDR3 protein. There are more than 7,500 distinct CDR3 sequences in the sample; 7.5% to 10% occur only once, and around a quarter lies in the top ten. Specified time point: sample taken at primary tumor resection. The donors comprised about 65 untreated early-stage non-small cell lung cancer patients. Tumor, nontumor lung or frozen PBMC supplied whole RNA that was sequenced unsorted. The CDR3 is 14 residues long. Trimming cost V 6 bases and J 0 bases, with 12 bases left between them. In germline, CDR1 is DFQATT, CDR2 SNEGSKA (reference sequence).

Here the sequenced sample was lung tumor tissue, taken at surgery. The V gene is TRBV20-1, the J gene TRBJ1-5, with D perhaps matching TRBD1 (5 bases). The receptor's source is a male donor with early-stage non-small cell lung cancer. The CDR3 DNA sequence: TGCAGTGCGCGTGACAGTTATAGCAATCAGCCCCAGCATTTT. This encodes CSARDSYSNQPQHF.